This T cell receptor (beta chain) was recorded in a study of beta chain features in type 1 diabetes. The entirety of the isolated RNA underwent reverse transcription, so expressed TCRB transcripts were sequenced. Profiling relied on immunoSEQ multiplex PCR, and the TCRdb table lists in-frame clones only, not all of them. The sample has roughly 40,000 clones; about 64% are singletons. The clonotype originates from a woman aged 25 to 39 in good health. Sequenced sample: Tregs from blood.

The DNA for the CDR3 is TGTGCCAGCAGCCTGGACGGGACTCCCAATCAGCCCCAGCATTTT. This codes for CASSLDGTPNQPQHF. The chain is built from TRBV11-1 and TRBJ1-5; possibly TRBD1 for D (5 bases). Trimming removed 5 bases at V and 3 bases at J, with 14 bases between. Germline CDR1 SGHAT, CDR2 FQDESV (reference sequence). This CDR3 is 15 amino acids long.